What follows are 32 T cell receptor beta chains derived from one specimen sequenced in a study of cytomegalovirus exposure and HLA in healthy donors. Profiling relied on immunoSEQ multiplex PCR, and the TCRdb table lists in-frame clones only, not all of them. Seen here are roughly 150,000 clones, about 90% observed once, and the top ten hold 4% to 5%. The sample consisted of PBMCs. The receptors stem from a man younger than 35 in good health and CMV-seropositive.

The V and J genes are TRBV20-1 and TRBJ2-7; TRBD1 matches at 7 bases. The CDR3 is 11 residues long. Trimming cost V 5 bases and J 5 bases; bases outside gene matches: 3. Germline V lookup: CDR1 DFQATT, CDR2 SNEGSKA (reference sequence). The CDR3 loop is CSAAQGDEQYF. DNA for the CDR3: TGCAGTGCTGCGCAGGGGGACGAGCAGTACTTC.

The V gene is TRBV5-1, the J gene TRBJ1-2; possible D gene TRBD1, 5 bases. CDR1 is SGHRS and CDR2 is YFSETQ in the germline V gene. This CDR3 region has 12 residues. The V end was cut by 4 bases, the J end by 3 bases, with 7 bases between. For the CDR3, the DNA is TGCGCCAGCAGCCGGGGGGACTATGGCTACACCTTC. It codes for CASSRGDYGYTF.

The genes are TRBV4-1 and TRBJ2-5, with D perhaps TRBD2 (5 bases). Germline lookup yields CDR1 MGHRA and CDR2 YSYEKL. The CDR3 spans 14 residues. Trimming took 4 bases from V and 0 from J, leaving 9 bases between them. The CDR3 spells CASSPRGDQETQYF. The DNA of the CDR3 is TGCGCCAGCAGCCCCCGGGGAGACCAAGAGACCCAGTACTTC.

This sequence joins TRBV9 and TRBJ2-2, with TRBD2 as a possible D gene (6 bases). Between the trimmed V and J ends, which lost 4 bases and 2 bases, there was a span of 15 bases. CDR3 length: 16 amino acids. Germline CDR1 SGDLS, CDR2 YYNGEE. The CDR3 DNA reads TGTGCCAGCAGCCCAATCGGGACTCCTAACACCGGGGAGCTGTTTTTT. It specifies CASSPIGTPNTGELFF.

The chain employs TRBV7-3 and TRBJ2-1, with TRBD2 matching 9 bases. Germline CDR1 is SGHTA and CDR2 is FQGTGA. The V and J ends lost 4 bases and 8 bases, in that order; junction bases with no gene match: 6. The CDR3 has 14 residues. CDR3 sequence (DNA): TGTGCCAGCAGCTATAGCGGGAGCGGTGATGAGCAGTTCTTC. Translating gives CASSYSGSGDEQFF. The whole variable domain, remainder taken from reference TRBV7-3 and TRBJ2-1, is GAGVSQTPSNKVTEKGKYVELRCDPISGHTALYWYRQSLGQGPEFLIYFQGTGAADDSGLPNDRFFAVRPEGSVSTLKIQRTERGDSAVYLCASSYSGSGDEQFFGPGTRLTVL.

The chain employs TRBV5-1 and TRBJ2-3, with D possibly being TRBD2 (7 bases). Germline V gene lookup returns CDR1 SGHRS and CDR2 YFSETQ. The germline V and J ends were trimmed by 4 bases and 4 bases, with 16 bases remaining between them. The CDR3 has 15 amino acids. CDR3 protein: CASSTGRVDPDTQYF. CDR3 bases: TGCGCCAGCAGCACAGGGAGGGTGGACCCAGATACGCAGTATTTT.

This sequence joins TRBV7-9 and TRBJ1-2; 9 bases match TRBD1. The CDR3 totals 14 residues. The V gene end was trimmed by 5 bases and the J gene end by 2 bases; junction bases not matched to a gene: 3. Germline V CDR1 and CDR2: SEHNR, FQNEAQ (reference sequence). CDR3 DNA sequence: TGTGCCAGCAGCCGGACAGGGGAGAACTATGGCTACACCTTC. Translated, it gives CASSRTGENYGYTF.

Notes on this clone: The identical CDR3 is also encoded by other nucleotide sequences in the sample. The chain combines TRBV27 with TRBJ1-5; TRBD1 is a possible D gene (5 bases). This CDR3 is 14 amino acids long. V lost 0 bases and J 2 bases, leaving 5 bases between the germline ends. From germline, CDR1 is MNHEY and CDR2 SMNVEV (reference sequence). DNA for the CDR3: TGTGCCAGCAGTTTATCAGGGGGCAATCAGCCCCAGCATTTT. Translating gives CASSLSGGNQPQHF.

This clone was detected a few times. This rearrangement joins TRBV13 to TRBJ2-7; TRBD2 matches at 10 bases. Germline V gene lookup returns CDR1 PRHDT and CDR2 FYEKMQ (reference sequence). J gave up 6 bases and V 4 bases, and 6 bases lay outside the gene matches. There are 14 residues in the CDR3. The CDR3 loop reads CASSSSGRAAEQYF. In DNA, the CDR3 is TGTGCCAGCAGCTCAAGCGGGAGGGCCGCCGAGCAGTACTTC. The entire variable domain, with the rest obtained from reference TRBV13 and TRBJ2-7, is as follows: AAGVIQSPRHLIKEKRETATLKCYPIPRHDTVYWYQQGPGQDPQFLISFYEKMQSDKGSIPDRFSAQQFSDYHSELNMSSLELGDSALYFCASSSSGRAAEQYFGPGTRLTVT.

The chain is built from TRBV6-5 and TRBJ2-2; possible D gene TRBD1, 6 bases. Germline V gene sequence: CDR1 MNHEY, CDR2 SVGAGI. The length of the CDR3 is 14 residues. Trimming pared 6 bases from V and 2 bases from J, leaving 10 bases between. The CDR3 nucleotides are TGTGCCAGCAGCTCGGACAGAAACACCGGGGAGCTGTTTTTT. Translating it yields CASSSDRNTGELFF.

The chain carries TRBV9 and TRBJ2-7, with TRBD1 as a possible D gene (5 bases). From germline, CDR1 is SGDLS and CDR2 YYNGEE. Trimming stripped 0 bases from V and 3 bases from J, with 13 bases between. This CDR3 region has 15 residues. CDR3 amino acids: CASSVAQGIVYEQYF. In DNA form, the CDR3 reads TGTGCCAGCAGCGTAGCCCAGGGTATTGTCTACGAGCAGTACTTC.

The chain carries TRBV6-1 and TRBJ2-7; 9 positions match TRBD1. Germline values: CDR1 MNHNS, CDR2 SASEGT. J was trimmed by 4 bases and V by 1 base; bases with no gene match: 2. The CDR3 extends over 14 amino acids. The CDR3 DNA is TGTGCCAGCAGTGAAGGGGGACAGGGTTACGAGCAGTACTTC. Translation: CASSEGGQGYEQYF.

The chain is built from TRBV30 and TRBJ1-5; the D gene is possibly TRBD1 (6 bases). The germline V gene encodes CDR1 GTSNPN and CDR2 SVGIG (reference sequence). V was pared by 1 base and J by 5 bases, with 18 bases between. The length of the CDR3 is 16 residues. The CDR3 nucleotides read TGTGCCTGGAGTGACACCTCCTGGGGGCGCGATCAGCCCCAGCATTTT. This translates into CAWSDTSWGRDQPQHF.

The gene calls are TRBV29-1 and TRBJ2-3, with 15 bases lining up with TRBD2. The CDR3 covers 16 residues. CDR1 is SQVTM, CDR2 ANQGSEA, per germline. The trim removed 5 bases at V and 2 bases at J, leaving 5 bases unmatched. The CDR3 DNA reads as TGCAGCGTTATCGGACTAGCGGGAGGGATCACAGATACGCAGTATTTT. Amino acids: CSVIGLAGGITDTQYF.

V gene TRBV4-2 combines with J gene TRBJ2-3; 8 bases line up with TRBD2. The ends lost 4 bases at V and 5 bases at J; junction bases unmatched: 11. CDR3 length: 16 residues. CDR1 is LGHNA, CDR2 YNFKEQ, per germline. This CDR3 is CASSPTRAGAVDTQYF. CDR3 nucleotides: TGTGCCAGCAGCCCCACCAGAGCGGGAGCGGTAGATACGCAGTATTTT.

This chain links TRBV27 with TRBJ2-7; TRBD1 is a possible D gene (5 bases). The CDR3 runs 15 residues. Between the trimmed V and J ends, which lost 5 bases and 0 bases, there was a span of 14 bases. Germline V gene data show CDR1 as MNHEY and CDR2 as SMNVEV (reference sequence). In DNA form, the CDR3 reads TGTGCCAGCAGTCCCAGGGCCCAGTCCTCCTACGAGCAGTACTTC. Protein product: CASSPRAQSSYEQYF.

The gene calls are TRBV5-5 and TRBJ1-2, with 7 bases identical to TRBD1. V was pared by 2 bases and J by 4 bases, with 5 bases of the junction left unmatched. The CDR3 totals 14 residues. Germline assignment: CDR1 SGHKS and CDR2 YYEKEE (reference sequence). The CDR3 here is CASSLDQGVYGYTF. The CDR3 DNA is TGTGCCAGCAGCTTAGATCAGGGGGTCTATGGCTACACCTTC.

J is TRBJ2-1 and V is TRBV30; the match to TRBD2 covers 16 bases. V dropped 0 bases and J dropped 7; count of bases not matched to a gene: 9. This CDR3 has 18 residues. The germline CDR1 and CDR2 sequences are GTSNPN and SVGIG (reference sequence). CDR3 amino acids: CAWSVIRGTSGRDNEQFF. Written as DNA, the CDR3 is TGTGCCTGGAGTGTGATTAGGGGGACTAGCGGGAGGGATAATGAGCAGTTCTTC. The whole variable domain, remainder taken from reference TRBV30 and TRBJ2-1, is SQTIHQWPATLVQPVGSPLSLECTVEGTSNPNLYWYRQAAGRGLQLLFYSVGIGQISSEVPQNLSASRPQDRQFILSSKKLLLSDSGFYLCAWSVIRGTSGRDNEQFFGPGTRLTVL.

In nucleotides, the CDR3 is TGTGCCAGCAGTTTTACACGTTACGAGCAGTACTTC. Translating gives CASSFTRYEQYF. V and J are TRBV28 and TRBJ2-7, with D unresolved. The CDR3 spans 12 residues. Germline V CDR1 and CDR2: MDHEN, SYDVKM. V was cut by 3 bases and J by 4 bases, with 7 bases left in between.

The chain couples TRBV9 to TRBJ2-3; 14 bases are a match to TRBD2. From germline, CDR1 is SGDLS and CDR2 YYNGEE. CDR3 length: 19 amino acids. Germline trimming cut 3 bases from V and 4 bases from J; bases unmatched to any gene: 13. The CDR3: CASSGSRGLAGDGADTQYF. CDR3 sequence (DNA): TGTGCCAGCAGCGGATCCCGGGGACTAGCGGGAGATGGGGCAGATACGCAGTATTTT. The full variable domain, in which reference TRBV9 and TRBJ2-3 provide the parts outside the CDR3, is DSGVTQTPKHLITATGQRVTLRCSPRSGDLSVYWYQQSLDQGLQFLIQYYNGEERAKGNILERFSAQQFPDLHSELNLSSLELGDSALYFCASSGSRGLAGDGADTQYFGPGTRLTVL.

This chain uses TRBV9 with TRBJ1-3; D not resolved. This CDR3 contains 14 residues. The germline V gene has CDR1 SGDLS and CDR2 YYNGEE. The V gene lost 0 bases and the J gene lost 4 bases, with 8 bases spanning the gap. The CDR3 coding sequence is TGTGCCAGCAGCGTAGATTTTCGGGGAAACACCATATATTTT. This gives the protein CASSVDFRGNTIYF.

This chain links TRBV19 with TRBJ2-3; 7 positions match TRBD1. Germline CDR1 reads LNHDA; CDR2 reads SQIVND (reference sequence). The CDR3 covers 13 residues. J was trimmed by 4 bases and V by 6 bases; bases with no gene match: 4. CDR3 amino acids: CASSWDSADTQYF. In DNA, the CDR3 is TGTGCCAGTAGCTGGGACAGCGCAGATACGCAGTATTTT.

In this sample, this clone turned up once. The genes are TRBV7-9 and TRBJ2-2; TRBD2 matches 10 bases. Germline CDR1 and CDR2: SEHNR and FQNEAQ (reference sequence). V trimming: 5 bases; J trimming: 6 bases; junction bases outside the gene matches: 6. This CDR3 is 15 amino acids long. The CDR3 is CASSGSGRESGELFF. CDR3 bases: TGTGCCAGCAGCGGAAGCGGGAGGGAATCCGGGGAGCTGTTTTTT.

This clone was recorded once. The chain joins TRBV6-5 to TRBJ1-2; 8 bases agree with TRBD1. The ends lost 0 bases at V and 5 bases at J; junction bases unmatched: 5. Germline V lookup: CDR1 MNHEY, CDR2 SVGAGI. The CDR3 loop spans 15 amino acids. The CDR3 DNA follows: TGTGCCAGCAGTTACTCCGGCAGGGGGCAATATGGCTACACCTTC. Encoded protein: CASSYSGRGQYGYTF.

The chain employs TRBV7-9 and TRBJ2-2; 7 nucleotides align to TRBD2. Germline V gives CDR1 SEHNR, CDR2 FQNEAQ (reference sequence). V was clipped by 0 bases and J by 10 bases; unmatched bases: 5. The CDR3 loop spans 14 amino acids. The CDR3 region is CASSLAAGKAELFF. CDR3 nucleotide sequence: TGTGCCAGCAGCTTAGCAGCGGGGAAAGCGGAGCTGTTTTTT.

This clone was found once. The V and J genes are TRBV28 and TRBJ2-7, with 16 bases fitting TRBD2. The J segment lost 3 bases and the V segment lost 3 bases, leaving 23 bases of the junction unmatched. This CDR3 comprises 23 residues. CDR1 is MDHEN and CDR2 is SYDVKM in the germline V gene. The CDR3 nucleotides are TGTGCCAGCAGTTTTAAATACCCTTCGGGACTAGCGGGAGGGCCTCGGATAGACTACGAGCAGTACTTC. This gives the protein CASSFKYPSGLAGGPRIDYEQYF.

The CDR3 DNA reads as TGTGCCAGCAGCTTACTGGGGGCGGTCACAGATACGCAGTATTTT. Its protein product is CASSLLGAVTDTQYF. The chain is built from TRBV7-3 and TRBJ2-3; TRBD1 is a possible D gene (6 bases). Germline values: CDR1 SGHTA, CDR2 FQGTGA. V lost 2 bases and J lost 2, with 11 bases in between. The CDR3 length is 15 residues.

The J gene is TRBJ2-5, the V gene TRBV7-9; TRBD1 aligns across 9 bases. V gave up 3 bases and J gave up 4 bases; unmatched junction bases: 3. The CDR3 runs to 14 residues. CDR1 and CDR2 from the germline V gene are SEHNR and FQNEAQ (reference sequence). The CDR3 here is CASSFLTGGETQYF. CDR3 bases: TGTGCCAGCAGCTTTTTGACAGGGGGAGAGACCCAGTACTTC.

J is TRBJ2-7 and V is TRBV6-1; D is possibly TRBD1 (5 bases). V gave up 6 bases and J gave up 2 bases, with 14 bases separating them. Germline values: CDR1 MNHNS, CDR2 SASEGT. The CDR3 contains 14 residues. This CDR3 is CASRRVQGPYEQYF. In DNA form, the CDR3 reads TGTGCCAGCAGAAGGGTCCAGGGCCCCTACGAGCAGTACTTC.

The CDR3 DNA sequence: TGTGCCAGCAGCAAACCGGCCAGGGACTTCTACGAGCAGTACTTC. Its protein is CASSKPARDFYEQYF. The chain combines TRBV21-1 with TRBJ2-7; the table's D gene call, TRBD2, was not cross checked with the DNA. TRBV21-1 is a listed pseudogene. The CDR3 is made up of 15 amino acids.

The chain couples TRBV28 to TRBJ2-7; 9 bases are shared with TRBD2. V dropped 4 bases and J dropped 5; count of bases not matched to a gene: 3. Looked up from germline, CDR1 is MDHEN and CDR2 is SYDVKM. This CDR3 comprises 13 residues. CDR3 sequence (DNA): TGTGCCAGCAGTTGGGTAGCGGGGGACGAGCAGTACTTC. Its protein product is CASSWVAGDEQYF. The whole variable domain, remainder taken from reference TRBV28 and TRBJ2-7, is DVKVTQSSRYLVKRTGEKVFLECVQDMDHENMFWYRQDPGLGLRLIYFSYDVKMKEKGDIPEGYSVSREKKERFSLILESASTNQTSMYLCASSWVAGDEQYFGPGTRLTVT.

For the CDR3, the DNA is TGTGCCAGCAGCTTAGGGGGACAGGTGATCTACAATGAGCAGTTCTTC. Encoded protein: CASSLGGQVIYNEQFF. This chain connects TRBV7-9 to TRBJ2-1, with 8 bases identical to TRBD1. Germline V gene sequence: CDR1 SEHNR, CDR2 FQNEAQ (reference sequence). Unmatched junction bases numbered 5, after V lost 1 base and J lost 3 bases. The length of the CDR3 is 16 residues.